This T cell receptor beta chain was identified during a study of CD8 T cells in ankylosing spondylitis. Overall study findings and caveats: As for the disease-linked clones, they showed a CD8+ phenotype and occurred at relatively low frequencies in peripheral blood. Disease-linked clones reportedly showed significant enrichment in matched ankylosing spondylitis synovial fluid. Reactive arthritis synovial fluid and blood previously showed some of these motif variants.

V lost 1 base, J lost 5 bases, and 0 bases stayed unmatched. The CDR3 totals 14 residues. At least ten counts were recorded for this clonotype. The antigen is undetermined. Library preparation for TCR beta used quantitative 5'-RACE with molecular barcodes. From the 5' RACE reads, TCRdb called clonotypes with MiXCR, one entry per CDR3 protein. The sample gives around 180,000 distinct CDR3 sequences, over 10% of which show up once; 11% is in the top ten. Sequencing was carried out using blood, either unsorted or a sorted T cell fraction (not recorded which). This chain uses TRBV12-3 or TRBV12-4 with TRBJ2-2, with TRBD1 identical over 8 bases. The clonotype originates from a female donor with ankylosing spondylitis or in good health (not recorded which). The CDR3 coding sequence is TGTGCCAGCAGTTTAGGACAGGGGACCGGGGAGCTGTTTTTT. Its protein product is CASSLGQGTGELFF.